This T cell receptor beta chain was retrieved from a study of cytomegalovirus exposure and HLA in healthy donors. In the PCR, 60 Vbeta and 13 Jbeta primers were used. Libraries were prepared by immunoSEQ multiplex PCR; TCRdb keeps only in-frame clonotypes and omits some of them. This sample has under 200,000 clones, with roughly 77% found just once. Germline V gene data show CDR1 as SGDLS and CDR2 as YYNGEE. The CDR3 contains 16 residues. The ends lost 3 bases at V and 0 bases at J; junction bases unmatched: 4. This sequence was found in a woman aged 45-65 years in good health and CMV-seropositive. Sequenced sample: PBMCs. This chain links TRBV9 with TRBJ2-7; 12 bases agree with TRBD2. The DNA for the CDR3 is TGTGCCAGCAGCGCACTAGCGGGGGGATACTCCTACGAGCAGTACTTC. Protein: CASSALAGGYSYEQYF. The complete variable domain, with remaining parts taken from reference TRBV9 and TRBJ2-7, reads DSGVTQTPKHLITATGQRVTLRCSPRSGDLSVYWYQQSLDQGLQFLIQYYNGEERAKGNILERFSAQQFPDLHSELNLSSLELGDSALYFCASSALAGGYSYEQYFGPGTRLTVT.